A selection of T cell receptor beta chains follows, all from one sample in a study of T cells and Merkel cell carcinoma outcomes. Sequenced by immunoSEQ multiplex PCR; TCRdb stores in-frame clones only, minus some. Of over 7,500 clones detected, 80% to 85% appear once; the ten largest clones hold around 2.5%. Sequenced input: tumor tissue from Merkel cell carcinoma. The receptors derive from a human donor with Merkel cell carcinoma. The CDR3 runs from the conserved cysteine through the conserved F or W. A D gene is named only where the DNA matches it firmly. The size of a clone is reported for some rows only, either as once, few or many, or as a class for expanded clones.

d_call: NA; clone_size: NA; j_call: TRBJ2-5; v_call: TRBV5-1; cdr3_nt: TGCGCCAGCAGCTTGGGATCTAGGGGAGCCCAACGAGAGACCCAGTACTTC; cdr3_aa: CASSLGSRGAQRETQYF
d_call: NA; clone_size: NA; j_call: TRBJ2-3; v_call: TRBV2; cdr3_nt: TGTGCCAGCAGTGAATGGGGAGATACGCAGTATTTT; cdr3_aa: CASSEWGDTQYF
d_call: TRBD1; clone_size: NA; j_call: TRBJ1-1; v_call: TRBV5-1; cdr3_nt: TGCGCCAGCAGCCCCGGACAGGGTTTTATCACTGAAGCTTTCTTT; cdr3_aa: CASSPGQGFITEAFF
d_call: TRBD2; clone_size: NA; j_call: TRBJ2-3; v_call: TRBV4-1; cdr3_nt: TGCGCCAGCAGCCAACTAGCGGGGGGCCGCACAGATACGCAGTATTTT; cdr3_aa: CASSQLAGGRTDTQYF
d_call: NA; clone_size: NA; j_call: TRBJ2-5; v_call: TRBV7-9; cdr3_nt: TGTGCCAGCAGCTTCCAGGGCGAGGAGACCCAGTACTTC; cdr3_aa: CASSFQGEETQYF
d_call: NA; clone_size: NA; j_call: TRBJ2-1; v_call: TRBV29-1; cdr3_nt: TGCAGCGTTGCACCTTACAATGAGCAGTTCTTC; cdr3_aa: CSVAPYNEQFF
d_call: NA; clone_size: once; j_call: TRBJ2-3; v_call: TRBV18; cdr3_nt: TGTGCCAGCTCACCTCAGGGTAAAGGCACAGATACGCAGTATTTT; cdr3_aa: CASSPQGKGTDTQYF
d_call: NA; clone_size: NA; j_call: TRBJ2-2; v_call: TRBV7-2; cdr3_nt: TGTGCCAGCAGCTTAGCGCTCTCCTACACCGGGGAGCTGTTTTTT; cdr3_aa: CASSLALSYTGELFF
d_call: TRBD1; clone_size: NA; j_call: TRBJ2-1; v_call: TRBV7-9; cdr3_nt: TGTGCCAGCAGCTTACGGACAGGGGGCATCAATGAGCAGTTCTTC; cdr3_aa: CASSLRTGGINEQFF
d_call: TRBD1; clone_size: NA; j_call: TRBJ2-2; v_call: TRBV18; cdr3_nt: TGTGCCAGCTCACTCGGACAGGGCGGCGGTCCGGGCGGGGAGCTGTTTTTT; cdr3_aa: CASSLGQGGGPGGELFF
d_call: NA; clone_size: NA; j_call: TRBJ2-5; v_call: TRBV5-1; cdr3_nt: TGCGCCAGCAGCTTGGCCGCAGGTAGTATCGAGACCCAGTACTTC; cdr3_aa: CASSLAAGSIETQYF
d_call: NA; clone_size: NA; j_call: TRBJ2-5; v_call: TRBV5-1; cdr3_nt: TGCGCCAGCAGCTTGGGTTTGCGGGACATAAGGCAAGAGACCCAGTACTTC; cdr3_aa: CASSLGLRDIRQETQYF
d_call: NA; clone_size: NA; j_call: TRBJ2-3; v_call: TRBV18; cdr3_nt: TGTGCCAGCTCATCGGGGGACACAGATACGCAGTATTTT; cdr3_aa: CASSSGDTDTQYF
d_call: NA; clone_size: NA; j_call: TRBJ1-1; v_call: TRBV5-5; cdr3_nt: TGTGCCAGCAGCTTGGCGCCGGGCCGGAACACTGAAGCTTTCTTT; cdr3_aa: CASSLAPGRNTEAFF
d_call: NA; clone_size: NA; j_call: TRBJ1-5; v_call: TRBV7-8; cdr3_nt: TGTGCCAGCAGCCACCTAGGACAAATTGGCAATCAGCCCCAGCATTTT; cdr3_aa: CASSHLGQIGNQPQHF
d_call: TRBD1; clone_size: NA; j_call: TRBJ1-1; v_call: TRBV5-1; cdr3_nt: TGCGCCAGCAGCAGCGGACAGGGTGGAACTGAAGCTTTCTTT; cdr3_aa: CASSSGQGGTEAFF
d_call: NA; clone_size: NA; j_call: TRBJ1-1; v_call: TRBV2; cdr3_nt: TGTGCCAGCAGGGCCAGACAGAACACTGAAGCTTTCTTT; cdr3_aa: CASRARQNTEAFF
d_call: NA; clone_size: NA; j_call: TRBJ1-1; v_call: TRBV5-1; cdr3_nt: TGCGCCAGCAGCTTCATTCAAGGCACTGAAGCTTTCTTT; cdr3_aa: CASSFIQGTEAFF
d_call: TRBD1; clone_size: NA; j_call: TRBJ1-3; v_call: TRBV5-1; cdr3_nt: TGCGCCAGCAGCTGGGGGGATGCTCAGGGGGCTGCCGGAAACACCATATATTTT; cdr3_aa: CASSWGDAQGAAGNTIYF
d_call: NA; clone_size: NA; j_call: TRBJ2-2; v_call: TRBV5-4; cdr3_nt: TGTGCCAGCAACCCGGGACATTCGAACACCGGGGAGCTGTTTTTT; cdr3_aa: CASNPGHSNTGELFF
d_call: NA; clone_size: NA; j_call: TRBJ2-5; v_call: TRBV25-1; cdr3_nt: TGTGCCAGCAGTGAATATCCTAAAGAGACCCAGTACTTC; cdr3_aa: CASSEYPKETQYF
d_call: NA; clone_size: NA; j_call: TRBJ1-1; v_call: TRBV5-1; cdr3_nt: TGCGCCAGCAGCCCCTTGGCGAACACTGAAGCTTTCTTT; cdr3_aa: CASSPLANTEAFF
d_call: TRBD1; clone_size: once; j_call: TRBJ1-1; v_call: TRBV18; cdr3_nt: TGTGCCAGCTCACGCAACAGGGGGCCGGACACTGAAGCTTTCTTT; cdr3_aa: CASSRNRGPDTEAFF
d_call: NA; clone_size: NA; j_call: TRBJ1-3; v_call: TRBV19; cdr3_nt: TGTGCCAGTAGTATTCACGGAGGGGCCTCTGGAAACACCATATATTTT; cdr3_aa: CASSIHGGASGNTIYF
d_call: NA; clone_size: NA; j_call: TRBJ2-5; v_call: TRBV5-1; cdr3_nt: TGCGCCAGCAGCTTGGAAGCTAGATCACAAGAGACCCAGTACTTC; cdr3_aa: CASSLEARSQETQYF
d_call: NA; clone_size: once; j_call: TRBJ2-1; v_call: TRBV4-3; cdr3_nt: TGCGCCAGCAGCCAAGATCTGACAGATGTTTACAATGAGCAGTTCTTC; cdr3_aa: CASSQDLTDVYNEQFF
d_call: TRBD1; clone_size: NA; j_call: TRBJ2-5; v_call: TRBV7-2; cdr3_nt: TGTGCCAGCAGCTTAGGGGGACAGGGGGAGACCCAGTACTTC; cdr3_aa: CASSLGGQGETQYF
d_call: NA; clone_size: NA; j_call: TRBJ1-2; v_call: TRBV18; cdr3_nt: TGTGCCAGCTCACCCACAGATTCCTATGGCTATACCTTC; cdr3_aa: CASSPTDSYGYTF
d_call: NA; clone_size: NA; j_call: TRBJ2-7; v_call: TRBV29-1; cdr3_nt: TGCAGCGTTGCTGATCGGGAGCAGTACTTC; cdr3_aa: CSVADREQYF
d_call: NA; clone_size: NA; j_call: TRBJ2-7; v_call: TRBV10-3; cdr3_nt: TGTGCCATCAGTGACCGGACAGAGCAGTACTTC; cdr3_aa: CAISDRTEQYF
d_call: NA; clone_size: NA; j_call: TRBJ2-7; v_call: TRBV7-8; cdr3_nt: TGTGCCAGCAGCTTAGTTCCGGGGTACGAGCAGTACTTC; cdr3_aa: CASSLVPGYEQYF
d_call: NA; clone_size: NA; j_call: TRBJ2-7; v_call: TRBV6-1; cdr3_nt: TGTGCCAGCAGTGTGACGTACCAGTACGAGCAGTACTTC; cdr3_aa: CASSVTYQYEQYF
d_call: NA; clone_size: NA; j_call: TRBJ2-1; v_call: TRBV7-9; cdr3_nt: TGTGCCAGCAGCTTAACGGCCGGGCAGTTCTTC; cdr3_aa: CASSLTAGQFF
d_call: NA; clone_size: NA; j_call: TRBJ1-6; v_call: TRBV7-8; cdr3_nt: TGTGCCAGCAGTTTACGTACCGCGAGCGATTCACCCCTCCACTTT; cdr3_aa: CASSLRTASDSPLHF
d_call: TRBD2; clone_size: NA; j_call: TRBJ2-5; v_call: TRBV6-5; cdr3_nt: TGTGCCAGCAGTTACGAAGCGGGGGGAGAGACCCAGTACTTC; cdr3_aa: CASSYEAGGETQYF
d_call: NA; clone_size: NA; j_call: TRBJ2-5; v_call: TRBV29-1; cdr3_nt: TGCAGCGTAAAGACCATTGAAGAGACCCAGTACTTC; cdr3_aa: CSVKTIEETQYF
d_call: NA; clone_size: NA; j_call: TRBJ2-7; v_call: TRBV28; cdr3_nt: TGTGCCAGCAGTTACACAGGGAGATACGAGCAGTACTTC; cdr3_aa: CASSYTGRYEQYF
d_call: NA; clone_size: NA; j_call: TRBJ1-2; v_call: TRBV5-8; cdr3_nt: TGTGCCAGCAGCTTACCAGGCTATGGCTACACCTTC; cdr3_aa: CASSLPGYGYTF
d_call: NA; clone_size: NA; j_call: TRBJ2-3; v_call: TRBV14; cdr3_nt: TGTGCCAGCAGCCACCGTAGGACTTCCACAGATACGCAGTATTTT; cdr3_aa: CASSHRRTSTDTQYF
d_call: NA; clone_size: NA; j_call: TRBJ1-1; v_call: TRBV7-2; cdr3_nt: TGTGCCAGCAGCTGGGGGATCACTGAAGCTTTCTTT; cdr3_aa: CASSWGITEAFF
d_call: NA; clone_size: NA; j_call: TRBJ2-2; v_call: TRBV5-1; cdr3_nt: TGCGCCAGCAGCTCAGGGACCGGGGAGCTGTTTTTT; cdr3_aa: CASSSGTGELFF
d_call: TRBD1; clone_size: NA; j_call: TRBJ1-5; v_call: TRBV29-1; cdr3_nt: TGCAGCGTTTCCGGGACAGGGAATCAGCCCCAGCATTTT; cdr3_aa: CSVSGTGNQPQHF
d_call: NA; clone_size: NA; j_call: TRBJ1-3; v_call: TRBV9; cdr3_nt: TGTGCCAGCAGCGCAAGCCCCCGGGACACCATATATTTT; cdr3_aa: CASSASPRDTIYF
d_call: TRBD1; clone_size: NA; j_call: TRBJ1-1; v_call: TRBV18; cdr3_nt: TGTGCCAGCTCCCCGGGGACAGCTGAAGCTTTCTTT; cdr3_aa: CASSPGTAEAFF
d_call: NA; clone_size: NA; j_call: TRBJ1-6; v_call: TRBV4-3; cdr3_nt: TGCGCCAGCAGCCAAGAGGCGCAGGTTAATTCACCCCTCCACTTT; cdr3_aa: CASSQEAQVNSPLHF
d_call: NA; clone_size: once; j_call: TRBJ1-1; v_call: TRBV7-2; cdr3_nt: TGTGCCAGCAGCTTAGCCCAGGGACTCCCTACTGAAGCTTTCTTT; cdr3_aa: CASSLAQGLPTEAFF
d_call: NA; clone_size: NA; j_call: TRBJ1-2; v_call: TRBV5-1; cdr3_nt: TGCGCCAGCAGCTTGGGTGCAGGGCATTACACCTTC; cdr3_aa: CASSLGAGHYTF
d_call: TRBD1; clone_size: NA; j_call: TRBJ2-7; v_call: TRBV11-2; cdr3_nt: TGTGCCAGCAGCTTCGACAGGGGGCCCACCTACGAGCAGTACTTC; cdr3_aa: CASSFDRGPTYEQYF
d_call: NA; clone_size: NA; j_call: TRBJ1-6; v_call: TRBV7-9; cdr3_nt: TGTGCCAGCAGCTTATTGACAGATAATTCACCCCTCCACTTT; cdr3_aa: CASSLLTDNSPLHF
d_call: TRBD1; clone_size: NA; j_call: TRBJ1-1; v_call: TRBV18; cdr3_nt: TGTGCCAGCTCACCAAGTCGGCAGGGGGACACTGAAGCTTTCTTT; cdr3_aa: CASSPSRQGDTEAFF
d_call: NA; clone_size: NA; j_call: TRBJ1-5; v_call: TRBV28; cdr3_nt: TGTGCCAGCAGTTTACCGGGACGTCTAAGGTCAAATCAGCCCCAGCATTTT; cdr3_aa: CASSLPGRLRSNQPQHF
d_call: NA; clone_size: once; j_call: TRBJ1-4; v_call: TRBV5-1; cdr3_nt: TGCGCCAGCAGCCCGGGGAGGGGGACTAATGAAAAACTGTTTTTT; cdr3_aa: CASSPGRGTNEKLFF
d_call: NA; clone_size: NA; j_call: TRBJ2-7; v_call: TRBV7-2; cdr3_nt: TGTGCCAGCAGCTTAGCGGGCAGCCCCTACGAGCAGTACTTC; cdr3_aa: CASSLAGSPYEQYF